This TCR beta chain was recovered during a study of control samples from healthy donors and cancer patients. Repertoires were generated with immunoSEQ multiplex PCR, while TCRdb's copy carries only in-frame clones and drops some. This table holds tens of thousands of clones, around 90% found once. The CDR3 loop spans 14 amino acids. Looked up from germline, CDR1 is SGHRS and CDR2 is YFSETQ. Trimming removed 7 bases from V and 2 bases from J; junction bases left unmatched: 6. This chain links TRBV5-1 with TRBJ2-1; TRBD2 agrees at 7 bases. The sample comprised PBMCs. This TCR derives from a woman in her sixties with head and neck cancer. CDR3 nucleotides: TGCGCCAGCGGGCCTAGCGGCACCTACAATGAGCAGTTCTTC. This translates into CASGPSGTYNEQFF.